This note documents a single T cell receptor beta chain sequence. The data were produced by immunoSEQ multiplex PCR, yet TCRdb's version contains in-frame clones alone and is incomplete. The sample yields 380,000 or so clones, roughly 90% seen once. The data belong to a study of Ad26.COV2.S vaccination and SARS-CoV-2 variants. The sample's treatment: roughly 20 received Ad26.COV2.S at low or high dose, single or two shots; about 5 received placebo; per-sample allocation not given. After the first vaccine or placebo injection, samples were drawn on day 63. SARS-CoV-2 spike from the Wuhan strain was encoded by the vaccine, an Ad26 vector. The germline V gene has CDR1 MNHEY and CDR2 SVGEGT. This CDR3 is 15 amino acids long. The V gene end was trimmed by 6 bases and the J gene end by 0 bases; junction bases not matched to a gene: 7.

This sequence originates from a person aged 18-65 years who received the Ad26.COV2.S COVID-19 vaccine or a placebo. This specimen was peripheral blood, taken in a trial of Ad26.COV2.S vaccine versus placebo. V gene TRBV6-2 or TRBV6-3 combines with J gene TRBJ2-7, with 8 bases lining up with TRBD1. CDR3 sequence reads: CASSDRGRTSYEQYF. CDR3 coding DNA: TGTGCCAGCAGCGACAGGGGCCGCACCTCCTACGAGCAGTACTTC.